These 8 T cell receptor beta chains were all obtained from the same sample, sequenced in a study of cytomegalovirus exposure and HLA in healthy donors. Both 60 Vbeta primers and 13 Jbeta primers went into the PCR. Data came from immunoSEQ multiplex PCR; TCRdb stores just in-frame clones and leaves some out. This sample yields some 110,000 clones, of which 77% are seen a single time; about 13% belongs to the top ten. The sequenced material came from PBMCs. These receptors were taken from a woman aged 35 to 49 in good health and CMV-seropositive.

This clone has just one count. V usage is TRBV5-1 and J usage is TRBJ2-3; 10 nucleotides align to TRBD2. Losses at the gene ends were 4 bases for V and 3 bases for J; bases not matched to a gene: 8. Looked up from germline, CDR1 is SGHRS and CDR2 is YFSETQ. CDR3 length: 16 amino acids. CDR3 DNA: TGCGCCAGCAGCCCTAGAGAAGCGGGAGGGACAGATACGCAGTATTTT. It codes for CASSPREAGGTDTQYF.

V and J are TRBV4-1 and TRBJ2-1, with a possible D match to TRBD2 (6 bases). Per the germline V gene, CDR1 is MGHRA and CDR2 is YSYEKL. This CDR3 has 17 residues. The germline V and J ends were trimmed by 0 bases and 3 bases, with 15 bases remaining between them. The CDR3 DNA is TGCGCCAGCAGCCAAGACATATCGGGAGCGAACTACAATGAGCAGTTCTTC. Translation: CASSQDISGANYNEQFF.

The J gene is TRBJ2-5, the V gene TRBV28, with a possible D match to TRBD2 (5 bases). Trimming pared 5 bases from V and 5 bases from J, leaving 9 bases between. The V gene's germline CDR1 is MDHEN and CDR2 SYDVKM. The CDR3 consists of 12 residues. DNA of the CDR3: TGTGCCAGCAGTCGCGGGTGGGAGACCCAGTACTTC. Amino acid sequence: CASSRGWETQYF.

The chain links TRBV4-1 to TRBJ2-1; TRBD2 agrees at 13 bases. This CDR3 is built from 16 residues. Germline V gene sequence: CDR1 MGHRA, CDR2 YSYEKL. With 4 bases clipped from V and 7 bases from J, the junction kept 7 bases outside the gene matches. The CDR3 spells CASSPGLAGESNEQFF. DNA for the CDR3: TGCGCCAGCAGCCCCGGACTAGCGGGAGAATCAAATGAGCAGTTCTTC.

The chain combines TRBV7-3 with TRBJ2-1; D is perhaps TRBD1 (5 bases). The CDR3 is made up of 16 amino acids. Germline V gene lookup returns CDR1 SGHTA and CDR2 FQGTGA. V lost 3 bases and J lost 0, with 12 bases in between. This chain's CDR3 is CASSFKWGSSYNEQFF. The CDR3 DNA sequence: TGTGCCAGCAGCTTTAAGTGGGGCAGCTCCTACAATGAGCAGTTCTTC.

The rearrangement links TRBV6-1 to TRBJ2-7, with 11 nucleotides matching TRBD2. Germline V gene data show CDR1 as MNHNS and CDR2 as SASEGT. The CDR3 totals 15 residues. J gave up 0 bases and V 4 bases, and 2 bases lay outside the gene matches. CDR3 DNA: TGTGCCAGCAGTGTTACTAGCGGGAGCTCCTACGAGCAGTACTTC. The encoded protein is CASSVTSGSSYEQYF.

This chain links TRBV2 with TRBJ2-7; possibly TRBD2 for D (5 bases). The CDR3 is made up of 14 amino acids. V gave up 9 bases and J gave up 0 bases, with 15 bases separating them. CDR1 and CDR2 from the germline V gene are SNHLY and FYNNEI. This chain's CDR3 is CASARAGSSYEQYF. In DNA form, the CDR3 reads TGTGCCAGTGCGAGGGCAGGAAGCTCCTACGAGCAGTACTTC.

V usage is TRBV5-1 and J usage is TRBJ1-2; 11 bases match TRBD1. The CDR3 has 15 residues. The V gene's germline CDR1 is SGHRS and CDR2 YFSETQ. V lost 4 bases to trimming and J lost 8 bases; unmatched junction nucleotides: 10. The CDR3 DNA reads TGCGCCAGCAGCCGGACGGGACAGGGGGTTTACGGCTACACCTTC. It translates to CASSRTGQGVYGYTF.